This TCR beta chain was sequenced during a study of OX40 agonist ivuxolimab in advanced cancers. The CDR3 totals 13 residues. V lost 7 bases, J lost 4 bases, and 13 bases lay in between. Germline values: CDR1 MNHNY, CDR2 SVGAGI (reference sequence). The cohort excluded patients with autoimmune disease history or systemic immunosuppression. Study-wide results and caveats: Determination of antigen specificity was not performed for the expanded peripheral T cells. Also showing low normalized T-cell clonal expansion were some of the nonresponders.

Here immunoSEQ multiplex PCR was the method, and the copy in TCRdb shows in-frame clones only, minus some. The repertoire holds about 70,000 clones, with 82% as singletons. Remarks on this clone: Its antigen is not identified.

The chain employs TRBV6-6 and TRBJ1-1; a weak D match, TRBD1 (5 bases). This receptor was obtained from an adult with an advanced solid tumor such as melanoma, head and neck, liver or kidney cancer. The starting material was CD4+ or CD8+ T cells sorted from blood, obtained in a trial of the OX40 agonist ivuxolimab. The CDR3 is CASTTGGSTEAFF. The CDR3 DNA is TGTGCCAGCACCACCGGGGGGTCCACTGAAGCTTTCTTT.